This passage covers 15 T cell receptor beta chains from one sample sequenced in a study of CD8 T cells in ankylosing spondylitis. TCRdb reanalysed the 5' RACE reads using MiXCR and keeps one entry per CDR3 protein. Of about 300,000 distinct CDR3 sequences listed, 11% are singletons. Specimen: blood, either unsorted or a sorted T cell fraction (not recorded which). All receptors come from a female donor with ankylosing spondylitis or in good health (not recorded which).

Points on this clonotype: A read error may be the cause here, since a much bigger clone is one base away. The gene calls are TRBV20-1 and TRBJ1-1, with a tentative D call TRBD1 (5 bases). In germline, CDR1 is DFQATT, CDR2 SNEGSKA (reference sequence). The CDR3 sequence is 13 residues long. This CDR3 reads CSAQGSLNAEAFF. The CDR3, as DNA: TGCAGTGCTCAGGGCAGTCTGAACGCTGAAGCTTTCTTT.

This clonotype was seen many times. The chain joins TRBV12-3 or TRBV12-4 to TRBJ2-1; D gene unclear. V gave up 6 bases and J gave up 9 bases, with 15 bases separating them. The CDR3 is 13 residues long. CDR3 sequence reads: CASSPARTIEQFF. CDR3 DNA: TGTGCCAGCAGCCCCGCCAGGACGATTGAGCAGTTCTTC.

This clonotype was observed a handful of times. The gene calls are TRBV20-1 and TRBJ1-2; TRBD1 matches at 7 bases. The CDR3 is 12 residues long. CDR1 is DFQATT, CDR2 SNEGSKA, per germline (reference sequence). V shed 6 bases, J shed 6 bases, and the junction held 7 bases outside the gene matches. Written as DNA, the CDR3 is TGCAGTGCCGAGGGGGGGACAGATGGCTACACCTTC. It specifies CSAEGGTDGYTF.

This clonotype was picked up many times. The CDR3 DNA reads TGTGCCAGCAAGGAAGCCGCCGCGAACACCGGGGAGCTGTTTTTT. This gives the protein CASKEAAANTGELFF. The V gene is TRBV21-1, the J gene TRBJ2-2. TRBV21-1 is classified as a pseudogene. The CDR3 contains 15 residues.

This clonotype was observed at least ten times. This chain uses TRBV5-1 with TRBJ1-1, with 8 bases aligning to TRBD1. Per germline, CDR1 SGHRS and CDR2 YFSETQ. V lost 0 bases to trimming and J lost 6 bases; unmatched junction nucleotides: 4. The CDR3 is 14 amino acids. The CDR3 loop reads CASSLGGRGPEAFF. The DNA of the CDR3 is TGCGCCAGCAGCTTGGGTGGCAGGGGGCCTGAAGCTTTCTTT.

This chain connects TRBV12-3 or TRBV12-4 to TRBJ2-3; D may be TRBD2 (5 bases). The CDR3 consists of 15 residues. Trimming left V 6 bases short and J 1 base short, with 14 bases between. This CDR3 is CASRAPGTGTDTQYF. CDR3 coding DNA: TGTGCCAGCAGGGCGCCGGGAACCGGCACAGATACGCAGTATTTT.

This clonotype came up many times. The rearrangement joins TRBV2 to TRBJ2-1, with 8 bases that match TRBD2. Trimming at V came to 8 bases and at J to 0 bases, leaving 3 bases not matched to a gene. Germline V gene sequence: CDR1 SNHLY, CDR2 FYNNEI. The CDR3 runs to 14 residues. In nucleotides, the CDR3 is TGTGCCAGCTCCGGGACTAGCTCCTACAATGAGCAGTTCTTC. This translates into CASSGTSSYNEQFF.

This clonotype was seen ten or more times. The rearrangement joins TRBV10-2 to TRBJ2-1; D is unclear. Trimming shortened V by 5 bases and J by 9 bases, and 8 bases separated the two germline ends. Germline lookup yields CDR1 WSHSY and CDR2 SAAADI. The CDR3 totals 11 residues. CDR3 sequence (DNA): TGCGCCAGCAGTATTGTTGGTGAGCAGTTCTTC. Protein: CASSIVGEQFF.

This clonotype has a count of ten or more. V usage is TRBV20-1 and J usage is TRBJ2-3, with TRBD1 identical over 10 bases. Trimming removed 3 bases from V and 2 bases from J; junction bases left unmatched: 8. CDR1 and CDR2 from the germline V gene are DFQATT and SNEGSKA (reference sequence). The CDR3 spans 16 residues. In DNA, the CDR3 is TGCAGTGCTAGCCGCAATGACAGGGGGCCCACAGATACGCAGTATTTT. The encoded protein is CSASRNDRGPTDTQYF.

This clonotype was found many times. J is TRBJ2-7 and V is TRBV12-3 or TRBV12-4, with TRBD2 matching over 8 bases. CDR3 length: 15 amino acids. With 5 bases clipped from V and 4 bases from J, the junction kept 10 bases outside the gene matches. The CDR3 DNA follows: TGTGCCAGCAGTCCCCGACAGCGGGAGTTGTACGAGCAGTACTTC. This encodes CASSPRQRELYEQYF.

In its sample, this clonotype was seen many times. This chain links TRBV9 with TRBJ2-1, with 8 bases matching TRBD2. V shed 2 bases and J 0 bases; nucleotides not matched to a gene: 7. Germline V gene data show CDR1 as SGDLS and CDR2 as YYNGEE. CDR3 size: 17 residues. CDR3 sequence: CASSVGTSGSSYNEQFF. CDR3 nucleotide sequence: TGTGCCAGCAGCGTCGGAACTAGCGGTAGCTCCTACAATGAGCAGTTCTTC.

This clonotype was seen a handful of times. V gene TRBV18 combines with J gene TRBJ2-7, with 8 bases lining up with TRBD1. The CDR3 is 14 residues long. V lost 1 base to trimming and J lost 5 bases; unmatched junction nucleotides: 4. The V gene's germline CDR1 is KGHSH and CDR2 LQKENI. As DNA, the CDR3 is TGTGCCAGCTCACCACTTCGACAGGGGAACGAGCAGTACTTC. This translates into CASSPLRQGNEQYF.

This clonotype occurred many times. The rearrangement links TRBV20-1 to TRBJ1-1; 7 bases line up with TRBD1. The V gene end was trimmed by 0 bases and the J gene end by 5 bases; junction bases not matched to a gene: 9. CDR3 length: 15 amino acids. CDR1 is DFQATT, CDR2 SNEGSKA, per germline (reference sequence). Written as DNA, the CDR3 is TGCAGTGCTAGAGATCGAGGGGACAGCTTTACTGAAGCTTTCTTT. It is translated as CSARDRGDSFTEAFF.

This clonotype was recorded at least ten times. CDR3 coding DNA: TGTGCCAGCAGTTTACGGATTGGGTCTAGCGGGGGTAATGAGCAGTTCTTC. Residues: CASSLRIGSSGGNEQFF. The chain has TRBV28 and TRBJ2-1; 10 nucleotides match TRBD2. CDR1 MDHEN and CDR2 SYDVKM come from the germline V gene. J gave up 7 bases and V 2 bases, and 11 bases lay outside the gene matches. The CDR3 extends over 17 amino acids.

The table lists this clonotype with many counts. This chain uses TRBV10-3 with TRBJ2-7; 10 bases fit TRBD1. Germline V gives CDR1 ENHRY, CDR2 SYGVKD. CDR3 size: 14 residues. V was clipped by 2 bases and J by 5 bases; unmatched bases: 3. Here the CDR3 DNA reads TGTGCCATCAGTGAGATGGGACAGGGGAACGAGCAGTACTTC. It codes for CAISEMGQGNEQYF.